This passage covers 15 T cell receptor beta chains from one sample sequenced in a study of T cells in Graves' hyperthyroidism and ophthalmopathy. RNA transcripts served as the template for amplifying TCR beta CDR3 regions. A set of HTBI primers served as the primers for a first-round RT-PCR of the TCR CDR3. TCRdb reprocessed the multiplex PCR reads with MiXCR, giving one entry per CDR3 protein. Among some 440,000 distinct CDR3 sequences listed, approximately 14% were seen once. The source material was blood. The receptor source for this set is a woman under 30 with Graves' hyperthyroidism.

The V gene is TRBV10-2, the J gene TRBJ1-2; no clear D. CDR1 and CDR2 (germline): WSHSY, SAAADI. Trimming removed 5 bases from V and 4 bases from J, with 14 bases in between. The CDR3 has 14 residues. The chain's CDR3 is CASSNDKASYGYTF. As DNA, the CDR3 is TGCGCCAGCAGTAACGACAAGGCCAGCTATGGCTACACCTTC.

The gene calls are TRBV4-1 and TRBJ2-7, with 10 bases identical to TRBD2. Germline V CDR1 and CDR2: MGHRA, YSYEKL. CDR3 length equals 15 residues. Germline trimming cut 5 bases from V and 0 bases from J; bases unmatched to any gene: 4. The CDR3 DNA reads TGCGCCAGCAGCTCAGTAGCGGGGGGCTCCTACGAGCAGTACTTC. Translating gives CASSSVAGGSYEQYF.

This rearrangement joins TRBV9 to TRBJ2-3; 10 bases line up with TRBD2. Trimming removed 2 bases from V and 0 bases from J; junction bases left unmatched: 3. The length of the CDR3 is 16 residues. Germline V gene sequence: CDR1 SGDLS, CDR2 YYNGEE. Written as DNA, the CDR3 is TGTGCCAGCAGCGTCGTTAGCGGGAGGAGCACAGATACGCAGTATTTT. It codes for CASSVVSGRSTDTQYF.

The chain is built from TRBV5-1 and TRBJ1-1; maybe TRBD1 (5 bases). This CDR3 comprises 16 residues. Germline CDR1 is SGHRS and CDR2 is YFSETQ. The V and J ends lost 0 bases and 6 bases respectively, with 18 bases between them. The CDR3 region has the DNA TGCGCCAGCAGCTTGGACACCCTTGGGGGAGGCGCTGAAGCTTTCTTT. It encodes CASSLDTLGGGAEAFF.

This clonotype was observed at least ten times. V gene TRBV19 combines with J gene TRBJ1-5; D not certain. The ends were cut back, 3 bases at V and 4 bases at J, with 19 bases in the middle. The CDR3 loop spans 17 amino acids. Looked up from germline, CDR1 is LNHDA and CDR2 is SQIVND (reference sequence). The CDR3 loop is CASSIYEGLAGNQPQHF. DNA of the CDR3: TGTGCCAGTAGTATTTACGAGGGCTTAGCGGGTAATCAGCCCCAGCATTTT.

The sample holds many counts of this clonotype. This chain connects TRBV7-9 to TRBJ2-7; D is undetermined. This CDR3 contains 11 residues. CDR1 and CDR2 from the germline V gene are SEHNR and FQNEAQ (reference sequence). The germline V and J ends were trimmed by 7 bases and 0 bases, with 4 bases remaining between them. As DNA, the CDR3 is TGTGCCAGCATAGGCTCCTACGAGCAGTACTTC. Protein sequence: CASIGSYEQYF.

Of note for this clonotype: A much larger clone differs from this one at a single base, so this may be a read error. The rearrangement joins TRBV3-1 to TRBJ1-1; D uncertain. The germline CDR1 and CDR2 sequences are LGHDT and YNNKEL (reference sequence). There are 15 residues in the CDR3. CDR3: CASNQEGGMNTEAFF. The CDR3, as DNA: TGTGCCAGCAACCAAGAGGGCGGGATGAACACTGAAGCTTTCTTT. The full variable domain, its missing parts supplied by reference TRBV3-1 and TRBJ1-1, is DTAVSQTPKYLVTQMGNDKSIKCEQNLGHDTMYWYKQDSKKFLKIMFSYNNKELIINETVPNRFSPKSPDKAHLNLHINSLELGDSAVYFCASNQEGGMNTEAFFGQGTRLTVV.

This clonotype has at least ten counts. CDR3 bases: TGTGCCATCAGAGATACAGGCGTCCAAGAGACCCAGTACTTC. Amino acid sequence: CAIRDTGVQETQYF. The chain employs TRBV10-3 and TRBJ2-5; possibly TRBD1 for D (5 bases). V shed 6 bases and J shed 1 base, with 12 bases lying between them. In germline, CDR1 is ENHRY, CDR2 SYGVKD. CDR3 length: 14 amino acids.

CDR3 bases: TGTGCCAGTACGAGAGAGGGGCTCCCGAACACTGAAGCTTTCTTT. Encoded protein: CASTREGLPNTEAFF. The J gene is TRBJ1-1, the V gene TRBV19; the D gene is possibly TRBD1 (5 bases). Germline V gene sequence: CDR1 LNHDA, CDR2 SQIVND (reference sequence). CDR3 length: 15 residues. V lost 7 bases and J lost 1, with 16 bases in between.

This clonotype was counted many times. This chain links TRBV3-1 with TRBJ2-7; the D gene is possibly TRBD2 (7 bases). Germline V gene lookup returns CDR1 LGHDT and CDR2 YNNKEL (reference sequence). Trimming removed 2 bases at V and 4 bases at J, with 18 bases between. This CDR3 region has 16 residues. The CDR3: CASSQMIPAGAYEQYF. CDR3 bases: TGTGCCAGCAGCCAAATGATCCCGGCGGGGGCTTACGAGCAGTACTTC.

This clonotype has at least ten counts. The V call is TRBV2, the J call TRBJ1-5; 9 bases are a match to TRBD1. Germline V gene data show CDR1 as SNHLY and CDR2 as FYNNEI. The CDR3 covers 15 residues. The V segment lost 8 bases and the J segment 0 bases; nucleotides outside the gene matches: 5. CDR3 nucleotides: TGTGCCAGCTCCCGGGACAGGGCTAGCAATCAGCCCCAGCATTTT. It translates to CASSRDRASNQPQHF.

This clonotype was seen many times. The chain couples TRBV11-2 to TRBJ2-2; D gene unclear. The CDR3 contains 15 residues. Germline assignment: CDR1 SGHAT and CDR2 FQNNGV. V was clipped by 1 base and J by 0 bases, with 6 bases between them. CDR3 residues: CASSLVETNTGELFF. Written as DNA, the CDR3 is TGTGCCAGCAGCTTAGTTGAAACGAACACCGGGGAGCTGTTTTTT.

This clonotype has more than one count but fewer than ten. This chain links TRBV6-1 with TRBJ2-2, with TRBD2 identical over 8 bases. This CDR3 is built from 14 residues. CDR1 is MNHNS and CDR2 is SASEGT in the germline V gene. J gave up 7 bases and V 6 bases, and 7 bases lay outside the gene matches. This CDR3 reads CASSRSGRVGELFF. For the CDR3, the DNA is TGTGCCAGCAGCCGGAGCGGGAGAGTCGGGGAGCTGTTTTTT.

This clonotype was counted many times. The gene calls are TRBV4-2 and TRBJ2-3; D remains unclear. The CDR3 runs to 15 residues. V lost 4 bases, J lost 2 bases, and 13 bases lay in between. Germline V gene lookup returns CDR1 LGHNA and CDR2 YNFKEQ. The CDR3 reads CASSRETSSTDTQYF. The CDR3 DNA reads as TGTGCCAGCAGCCGAGAGACTTCCTCCACAGATACGCAGTATTTT.

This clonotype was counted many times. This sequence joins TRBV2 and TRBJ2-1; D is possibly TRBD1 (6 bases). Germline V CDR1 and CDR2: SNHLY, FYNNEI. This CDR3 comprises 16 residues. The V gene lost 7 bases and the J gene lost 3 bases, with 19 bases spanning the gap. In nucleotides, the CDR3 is TGTGCCAGCAACGCCGCTGTGGCAGGGGACTACAATGAGCAGTTCTTC. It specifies CASNAAVAGDYNEQFF.